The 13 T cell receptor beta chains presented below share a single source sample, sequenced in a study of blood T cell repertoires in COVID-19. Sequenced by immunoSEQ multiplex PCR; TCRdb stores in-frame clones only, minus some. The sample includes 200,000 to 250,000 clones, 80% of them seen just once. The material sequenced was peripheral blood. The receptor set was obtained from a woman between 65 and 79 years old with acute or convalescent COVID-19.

CDR3 in DNA: TGTGCCAGCAGCGGAACCGGACTAGCGGGGTTTTCGAATGAGCAGTTCTTC. Protein: CASSGTGLAGFSNEQFF. V gene TRBV9 combines with J gene TRBJ2-1, with 12 bases lining up with TRBD2. The germline gives CDR1 SGDLS, CDR2 YYNGEE. V shed 3 bases and J 7 bases; nucleotides not matched to a gene: 11. The CDR3 consists of 17 residues.

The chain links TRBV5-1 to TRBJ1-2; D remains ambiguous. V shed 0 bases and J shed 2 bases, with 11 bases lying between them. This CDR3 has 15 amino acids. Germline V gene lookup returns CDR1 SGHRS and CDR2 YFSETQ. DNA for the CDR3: TGCGCCAGCAGCTTGGTTGAGGGTGGAAACTATGGCTACACCTTC. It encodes CASSLVEGGNYGYTF. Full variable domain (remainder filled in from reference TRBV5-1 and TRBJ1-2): KAGVTQTPRYLIKTRGQQVTLSCSPISGHRSVSWYQQTPGQGLQFLFEYFSETQRNKGNFPGRFSGRQFSNSRSEMNVSTLELGDSALYLCASSLVEGGNYGYTFGSGTRLTVV.

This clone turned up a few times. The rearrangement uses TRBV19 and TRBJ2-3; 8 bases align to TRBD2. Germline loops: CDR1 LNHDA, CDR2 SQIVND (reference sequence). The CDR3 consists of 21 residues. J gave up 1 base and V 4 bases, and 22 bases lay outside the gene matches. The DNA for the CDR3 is TGTGCCAGTAGTAGGGATAGCCCTAGGCCGGGGGGGCCGATAGGCACAGATACGCAGTATTTT. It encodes CASSRDSPRPGGPIGTDTQYF.

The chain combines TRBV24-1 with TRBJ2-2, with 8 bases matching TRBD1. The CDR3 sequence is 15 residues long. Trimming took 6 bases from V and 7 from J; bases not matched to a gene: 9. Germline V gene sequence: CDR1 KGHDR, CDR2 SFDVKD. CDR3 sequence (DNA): TGTGCCACCAGTTTGCAGGGGGCTCAATTCGGGGAGCTGTTTTTT. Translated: CATSLQGAQFGELFF.

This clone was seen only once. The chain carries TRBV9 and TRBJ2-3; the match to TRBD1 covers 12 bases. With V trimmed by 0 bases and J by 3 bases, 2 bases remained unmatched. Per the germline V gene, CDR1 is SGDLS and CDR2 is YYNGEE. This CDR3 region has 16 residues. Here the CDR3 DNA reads TGTGCCAGCAGCGTAGGGGGACAGGGGGCAACAGATACGCAGTATTTT. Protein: CASSVGGQGATDTQYF.

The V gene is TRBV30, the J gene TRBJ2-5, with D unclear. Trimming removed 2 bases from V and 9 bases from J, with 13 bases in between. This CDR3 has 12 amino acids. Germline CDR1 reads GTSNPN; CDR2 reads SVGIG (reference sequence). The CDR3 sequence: CAWSRGRVAQYF. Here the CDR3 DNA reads TGTGCCTGGAGTCGCGGCCGGGTGGCCCAGTACTTC.

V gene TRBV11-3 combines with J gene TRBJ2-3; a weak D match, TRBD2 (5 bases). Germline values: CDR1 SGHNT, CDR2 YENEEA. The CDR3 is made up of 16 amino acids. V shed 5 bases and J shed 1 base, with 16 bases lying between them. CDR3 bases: TGTGCCAGCAGCCGCTTAGGCGGGTACGGCACAGATACGCAGTATTTT. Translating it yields CASSRLGGYGTDTQYF. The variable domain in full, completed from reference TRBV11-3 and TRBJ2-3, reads EAGVVQSPRYKIIEKKQPVAFWCNPISGHNTLYWYLQNLGQGPELLIRYENEEAVDDSQLPKDRFSAERLKGVDSTLKIQPAELGDSAVYLCASSRLGGYGTDTQYFGPGTRLTVL.

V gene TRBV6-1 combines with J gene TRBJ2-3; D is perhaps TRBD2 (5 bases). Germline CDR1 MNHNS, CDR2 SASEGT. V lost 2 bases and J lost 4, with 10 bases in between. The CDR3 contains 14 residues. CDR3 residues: CASSERRPPDTQYF. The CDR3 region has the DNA TGTGCCAGCAGTGAAAGGAGGCCGCCAGATACGCAGTATTTT.

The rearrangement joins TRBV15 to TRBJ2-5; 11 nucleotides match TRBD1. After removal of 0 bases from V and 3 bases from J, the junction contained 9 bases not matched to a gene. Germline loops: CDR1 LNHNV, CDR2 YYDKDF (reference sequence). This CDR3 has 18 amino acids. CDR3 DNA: TGTGCCACCAGCAGAGATGGGGGGACAGGGGGAACCAAAGAGACCCAGTACTTC. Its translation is CATSRDGGTGGTKETQYF.

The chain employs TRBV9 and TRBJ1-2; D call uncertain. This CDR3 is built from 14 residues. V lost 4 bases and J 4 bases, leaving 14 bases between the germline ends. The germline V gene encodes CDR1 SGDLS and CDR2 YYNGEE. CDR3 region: CASSPTEGSYGYTF. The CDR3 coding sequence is TGTGCCAGCAGCCCCACCGAGGGAAGCTATGGCTACACCTTC. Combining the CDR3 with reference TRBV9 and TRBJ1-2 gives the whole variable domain DSGVTQTPKHLITATGQRVTLRCSPRSGDLSVYWYQQSLDQGLQFLIQYYNGEERAKGNILERFSAQQFPDLHSELNLSSLELGDSALYFCASSPTEGSYGYTFGSGTRLTVV.

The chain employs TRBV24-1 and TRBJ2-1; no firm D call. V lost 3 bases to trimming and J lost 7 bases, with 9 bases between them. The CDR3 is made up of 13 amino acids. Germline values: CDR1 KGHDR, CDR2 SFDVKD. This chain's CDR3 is CATSDTPGNEQFF. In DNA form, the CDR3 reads TGTGCCACCAGTGATACCCCCGGTAATGAGCAGTTCTTC.

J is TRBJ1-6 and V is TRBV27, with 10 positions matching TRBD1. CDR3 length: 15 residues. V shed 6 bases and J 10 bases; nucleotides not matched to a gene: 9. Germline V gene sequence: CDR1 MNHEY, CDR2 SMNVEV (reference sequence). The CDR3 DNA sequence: TGTGCCAGCAGCCCGACAGGGGGCAATAGGTCACCCCTCCACTTT. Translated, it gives CASSPTGGNRSPLHF.

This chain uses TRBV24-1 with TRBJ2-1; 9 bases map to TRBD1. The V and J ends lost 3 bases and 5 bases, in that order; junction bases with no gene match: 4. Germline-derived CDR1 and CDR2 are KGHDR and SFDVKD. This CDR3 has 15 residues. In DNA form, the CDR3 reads TGTGCCACCAGTGATCCGGGACAGGGTCACAATGAGCAGTTCTTC. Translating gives CATSDPGQGHNEQFF.